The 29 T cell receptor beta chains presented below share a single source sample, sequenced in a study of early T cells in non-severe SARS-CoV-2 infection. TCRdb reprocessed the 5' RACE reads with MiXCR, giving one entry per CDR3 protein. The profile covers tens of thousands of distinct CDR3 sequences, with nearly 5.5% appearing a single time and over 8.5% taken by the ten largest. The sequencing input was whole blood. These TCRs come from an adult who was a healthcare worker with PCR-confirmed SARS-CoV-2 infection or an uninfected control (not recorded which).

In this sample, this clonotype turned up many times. This chain's CDR3 is CASSQDALQGYYGYTF. The CDR3 nucleotides are TGTGCCAGCAGCCAAGATGCCCTCCAGGGTTATTATGGCTACACCTTC. The chain employs TRBV3-1 and TRBJ1-2, with D perhaps TRBD1 (5 bases). CDR1 and CDR2 from the germline V gene are LGHDT and YNNKEL (reference sequence). This CDR3 has 16 residues. The germline V and J ends were trimmed by 0 bases and 5 bases, with 16 bases remaining between them.

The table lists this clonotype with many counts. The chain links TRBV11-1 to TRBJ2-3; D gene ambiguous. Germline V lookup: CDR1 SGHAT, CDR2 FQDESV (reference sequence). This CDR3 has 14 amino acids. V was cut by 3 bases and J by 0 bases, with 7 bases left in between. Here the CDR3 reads CASSLGRSTDTQYF. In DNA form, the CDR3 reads TGTGCCAGCAGCTTGGGCCGGAGCACAGATACGCAGTATTTT. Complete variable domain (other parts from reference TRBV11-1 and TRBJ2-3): EAEVAQSPRYKITEKSQAVAFWCDPISGHATLYWYRQILGQGPELLVQFQDESVVDDSQLPKDRFSAERLKGVDSTLKIQPAELGDSAMYLCASSLGRSTDTQYFGPGTRLTVL.

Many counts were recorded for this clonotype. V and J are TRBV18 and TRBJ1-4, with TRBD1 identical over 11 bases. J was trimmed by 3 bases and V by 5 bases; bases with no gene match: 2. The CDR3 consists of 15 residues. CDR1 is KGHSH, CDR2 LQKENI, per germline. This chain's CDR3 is CASSSGQGANEKLFF. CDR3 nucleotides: TGTGCCAGCTCATCGGGACAGGGGGCTAATGAAAAACTGTTTTTT.

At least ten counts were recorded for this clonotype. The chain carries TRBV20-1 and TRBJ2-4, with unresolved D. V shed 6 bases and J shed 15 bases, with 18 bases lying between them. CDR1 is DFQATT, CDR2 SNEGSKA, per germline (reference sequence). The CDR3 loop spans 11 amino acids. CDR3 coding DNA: TGCAGTGCCCATTCATGGACCTCCCTGTACTTC. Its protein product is CSAHSWTSLYF.

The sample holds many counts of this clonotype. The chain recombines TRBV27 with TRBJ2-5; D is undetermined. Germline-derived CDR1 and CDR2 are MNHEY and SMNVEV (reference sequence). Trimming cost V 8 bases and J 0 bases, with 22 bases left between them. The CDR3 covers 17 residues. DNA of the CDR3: TGTGCCAGCCGCCCGGCTAGTGCCTTCCCGTACCAAGAGACCCAGTACTTC. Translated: CASRPASAFPYQETQYF.

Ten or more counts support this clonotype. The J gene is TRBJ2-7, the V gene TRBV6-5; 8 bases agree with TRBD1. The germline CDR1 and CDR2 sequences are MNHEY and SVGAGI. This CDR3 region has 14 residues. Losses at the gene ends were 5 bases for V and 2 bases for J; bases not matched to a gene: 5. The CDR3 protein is CASSPGTGPYEQYF. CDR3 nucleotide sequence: TGTGCCAGCAGTCCCGGGACAGGTCCCTACGAGCAGTACTTC.

The CDR3 loop is CASRRTGSEAFF. The CDR3 DNA reads TGTGCCAGCAGACGGACAGGTTCTGAAGCTTTCTTT. The V gene is TRBV3-1, the J gene TRBJ1-1; 7 bases fit TRBD1. V dropped 6 bases and J dropped 6; count of bases not matched to a gene: 4. CDR1 and CDR2 (germline): LGHDT, YNNKEL (reference sequence). The CDR3 is 12 residues long.

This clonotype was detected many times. The CDR3 region is CASSAGTENSPLHF. The CDR3 coding sequence is TGTGCCAGCAGTGCCGGGACAGAGAATTCACCCCTCCACTTT. V and J are TRBV2 and TRBJ1-6; 7 positions agree with TRBD1. The V and J ends lost 4 bases and 7 bases, in that order; junction bases with no gene match: 4. The germline V gene has CDR1 SNHLY and CDR2 FYNNEI. The CDR3 extends over 14 amino acids.

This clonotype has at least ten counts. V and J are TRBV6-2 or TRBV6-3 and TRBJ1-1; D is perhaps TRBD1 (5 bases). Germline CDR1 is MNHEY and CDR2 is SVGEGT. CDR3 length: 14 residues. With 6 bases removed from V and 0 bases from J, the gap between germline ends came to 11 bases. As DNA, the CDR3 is TGTGCCAGCAGCTTCGGGGGGATGAACACTGAAGCTTTCTTT. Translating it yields CASSFGGMNTEAFF.

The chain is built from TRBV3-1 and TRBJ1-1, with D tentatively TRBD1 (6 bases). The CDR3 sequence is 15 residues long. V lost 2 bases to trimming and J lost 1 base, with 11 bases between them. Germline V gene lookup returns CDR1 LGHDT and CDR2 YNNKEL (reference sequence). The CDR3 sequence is CASSQSGTRNTEAFF. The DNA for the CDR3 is TGTGCCAGCAGCCAATCCGGGACACGGAACACTGAAGCTTTCTTT. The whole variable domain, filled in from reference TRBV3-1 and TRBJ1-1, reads DTAVSQTPKYLVTQMGNDKSIKCEQNLGHDTMYWYKQDSKKFLKIMFSYNNKELIINETVPNRFSPKSPDKAHLNLHINSLELGDSAVYFCASSQSGTRNTEAFFGQGTRLTVV.

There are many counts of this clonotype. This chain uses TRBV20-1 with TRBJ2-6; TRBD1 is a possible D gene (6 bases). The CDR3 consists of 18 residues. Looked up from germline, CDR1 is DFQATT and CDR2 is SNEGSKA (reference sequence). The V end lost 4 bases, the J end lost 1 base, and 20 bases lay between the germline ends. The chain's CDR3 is CSATRSTGSISGANVLTF. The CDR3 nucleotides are TGCAGTGCTACCCGATCGACAGGCAGCATTTCTGGGGCCAACGTCCTGACTTTC.

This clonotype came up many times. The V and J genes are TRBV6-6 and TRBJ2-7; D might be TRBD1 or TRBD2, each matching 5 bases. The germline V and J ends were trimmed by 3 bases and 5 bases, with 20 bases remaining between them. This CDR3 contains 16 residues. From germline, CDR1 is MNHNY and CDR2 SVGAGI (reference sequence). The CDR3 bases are TGTGCCAGCAGTTATTCCTCCGGGACGGGTAGCGACGAGCAGTACTTC. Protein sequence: CASSYSSGTGSDEQYF.

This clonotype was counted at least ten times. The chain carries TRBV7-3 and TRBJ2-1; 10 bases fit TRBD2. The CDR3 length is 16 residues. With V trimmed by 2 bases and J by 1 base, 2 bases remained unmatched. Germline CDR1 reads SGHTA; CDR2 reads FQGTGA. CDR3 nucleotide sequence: TGTGCCAGCAGCTTAGTTAGCGGGAGGTCCTACAATGAGCAGTTCTTC. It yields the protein CASSLVSGRSYNEQFF.

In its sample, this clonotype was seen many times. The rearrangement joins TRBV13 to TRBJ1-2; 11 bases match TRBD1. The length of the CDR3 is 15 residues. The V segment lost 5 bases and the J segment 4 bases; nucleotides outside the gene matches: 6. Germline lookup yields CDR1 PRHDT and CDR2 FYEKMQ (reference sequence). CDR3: CASSKRDRGVYGYTF. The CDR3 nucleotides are TGTGCCAGCAGCAAGCGGGACAGGGGGGTCTATGGCTACACCTTC.

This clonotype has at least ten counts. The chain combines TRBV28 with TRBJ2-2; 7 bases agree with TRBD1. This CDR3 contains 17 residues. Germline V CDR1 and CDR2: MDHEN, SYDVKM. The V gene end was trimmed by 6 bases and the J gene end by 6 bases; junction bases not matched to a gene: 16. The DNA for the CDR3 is TGTGCCAGCAGCCCGGGACAGAGACGTTTCGTCTCCGGGGAGCTGTTTTTT. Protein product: CASSPGQRRFVSGELFF.

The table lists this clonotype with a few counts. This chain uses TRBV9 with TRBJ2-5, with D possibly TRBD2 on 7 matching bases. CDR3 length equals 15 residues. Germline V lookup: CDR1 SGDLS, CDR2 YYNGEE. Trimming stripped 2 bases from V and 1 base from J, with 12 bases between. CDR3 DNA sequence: TGTGCCAGCAGCGTGGGGGGGACACTCCAAGAGACCCAGTACTTC. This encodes CASSVGGTLQETQYF.

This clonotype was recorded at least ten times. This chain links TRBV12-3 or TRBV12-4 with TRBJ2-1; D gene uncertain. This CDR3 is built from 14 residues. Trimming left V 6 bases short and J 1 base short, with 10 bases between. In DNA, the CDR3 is TGTGCCAGCAGGTCTGTATTTTCCTACAATGAGCAGTTCTTC. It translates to CASRSVFSYNEQFF.

The CDR3 spells CASSLEINYGYTF. The CDR3 DNA reads TGTGCCAGCAGCTTAGAGATTAACTATGGCTACACCTTC. The chain uses TRBV7-9 and TRBJ1-2; D gene ambiguous. The ends were cut back, 1 base at V and 1 base at J, with 4 bases in the middle. The germline V gene encodes CDR1 SEHNR and CDR2 FQNEAQ (reference sequence). The CDR3 extends over 13 amino acids.

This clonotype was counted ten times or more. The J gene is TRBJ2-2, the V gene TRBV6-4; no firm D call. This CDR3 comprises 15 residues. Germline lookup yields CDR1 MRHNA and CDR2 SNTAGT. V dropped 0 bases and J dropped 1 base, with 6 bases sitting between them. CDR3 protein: CASSDSSGNTGELFF. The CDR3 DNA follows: TGTGCCAGCAGTGACTCTTCTGGGAACACCGGGGAGCTGTTTTTT.

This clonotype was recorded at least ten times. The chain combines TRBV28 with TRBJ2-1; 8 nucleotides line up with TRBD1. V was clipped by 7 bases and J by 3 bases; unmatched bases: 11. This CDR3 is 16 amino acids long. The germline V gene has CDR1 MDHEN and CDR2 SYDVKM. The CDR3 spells CASTPSTGGLYNEQFF. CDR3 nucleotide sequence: TGTGCCAGCACACCTTCTACAGGGGGACTCTACAATGAGCAGTTCTTC.

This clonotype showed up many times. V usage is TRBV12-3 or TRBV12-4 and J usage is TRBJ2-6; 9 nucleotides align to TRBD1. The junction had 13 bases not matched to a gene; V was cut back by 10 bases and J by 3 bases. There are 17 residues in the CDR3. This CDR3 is CATKYRGLAFGANVLTF. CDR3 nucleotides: TGTGCCACCAAGTACAGGGGGCTCGCGTTTGGGGCCAACGTCCTGACTTTC.

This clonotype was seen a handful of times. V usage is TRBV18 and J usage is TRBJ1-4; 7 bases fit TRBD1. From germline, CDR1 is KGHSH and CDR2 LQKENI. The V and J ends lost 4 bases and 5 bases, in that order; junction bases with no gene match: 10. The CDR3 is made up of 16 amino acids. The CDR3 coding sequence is TGTGCCAGCTCACTTACAGCGGGACAGTTCAATGAAAAACTGTTTTTT. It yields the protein CASSLTAGQFNEKLFF.

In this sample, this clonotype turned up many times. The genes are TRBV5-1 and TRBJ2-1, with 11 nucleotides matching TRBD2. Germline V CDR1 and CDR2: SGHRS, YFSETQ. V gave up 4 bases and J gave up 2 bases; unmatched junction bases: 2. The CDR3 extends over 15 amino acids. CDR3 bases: TGCGCCAGCAGCACTAGCGGGAGTCCCTACAATGAGCAGTTCTTC. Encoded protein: CASSTSGSPYNEQFF.

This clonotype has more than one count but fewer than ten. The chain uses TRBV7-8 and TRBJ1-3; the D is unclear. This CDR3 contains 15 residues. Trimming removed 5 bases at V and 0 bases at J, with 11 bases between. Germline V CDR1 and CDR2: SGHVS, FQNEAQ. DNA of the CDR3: TGTGCCAGCAGCCCGACGGAGCTCTCTGGAAACACCATATATTTT. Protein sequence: CASSPTELSGNTIYF.

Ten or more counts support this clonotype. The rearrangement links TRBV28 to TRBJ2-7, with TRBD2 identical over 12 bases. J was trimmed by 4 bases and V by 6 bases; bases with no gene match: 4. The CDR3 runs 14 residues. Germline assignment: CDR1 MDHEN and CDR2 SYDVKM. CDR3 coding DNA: TGTGCCAGCAGCCGACTAGCGGGAGCGTACGAGCAGTACTTC. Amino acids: CASSRLAGAYEQYF.

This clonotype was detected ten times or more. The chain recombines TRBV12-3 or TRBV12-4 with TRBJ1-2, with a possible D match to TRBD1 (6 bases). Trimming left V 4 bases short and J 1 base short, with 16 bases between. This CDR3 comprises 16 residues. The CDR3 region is CASSSPTGQFNYGYTF. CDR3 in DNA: TGTGCCAGCAGTTCCCCCACCGGACAGTTTAACTATGGCTACACCTTC.

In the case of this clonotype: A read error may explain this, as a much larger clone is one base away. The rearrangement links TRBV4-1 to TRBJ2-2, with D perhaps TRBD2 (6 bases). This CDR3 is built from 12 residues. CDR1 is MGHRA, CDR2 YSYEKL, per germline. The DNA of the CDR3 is TGCGCCAGCAGCTCCGCGTGGGGGGAGCTGTCTTTT. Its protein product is CASSSAWGELSF.

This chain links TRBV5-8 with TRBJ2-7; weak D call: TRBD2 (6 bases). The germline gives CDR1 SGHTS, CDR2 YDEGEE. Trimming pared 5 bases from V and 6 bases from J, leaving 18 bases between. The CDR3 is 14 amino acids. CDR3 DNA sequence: TGTGCCAGCAGGACGGGACTCCTACTCGGCGAGCAGTACTTC. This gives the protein CASRTGLLLGEQYF.

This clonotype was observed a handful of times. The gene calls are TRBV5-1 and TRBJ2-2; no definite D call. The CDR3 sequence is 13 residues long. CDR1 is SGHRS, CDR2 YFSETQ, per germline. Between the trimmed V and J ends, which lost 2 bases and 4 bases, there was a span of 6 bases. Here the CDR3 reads CASSFKSTGELFF. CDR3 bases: TGCGCCAGCAGCTTTAAGAGCACCGGGGAGCTGTTTTTT.